Within the sample, the clone carrying this TCR beta chain is large. Its target is unknown. This sample was included in a study of lung T cells in sarcoidosis with Löfgren's syndrome. Study-wide findings and caveats: Shared TRAV12-1 and TRBV2 CDR3 motifs were reported across several patients.

The CDR3 loop spans 14 amino acids. The germline CDR1 and CDR2 sequences are MNHNS and SASEGT. Trimming took 11 bases from V and 2 from J, leaving 19 bases between them. TCRdb itself ran the reads through MiXCR, one entry per CDR3 protein. The sample has about 2,500 distinct CDR3 sequences, about 29% seen once. This sequence was found in a human donor with sarcoidosis (Löfgren's syndrome or another form), or a control subject (not recorded which). The sequencing sample was made of CD4+ T cells from PBMCs. The chain joins TRBV6-1 to TRBJ2-7, with a tentative D call TRBD2 (5 bases). The CDR3 protein is CAFSNSGRTYEQYF. The CDR3 DNA follows: TGTGCCTTTAGCAACAGCGGAAGAACCTACGAGCAGTACTTC.